Shown below are 19 T cell receptor beta chains from a single sample sequenced in a study of T cells in pancreatic ductal adenocarcinoma. Surgery without prior neoadjuvant therapy was the treatment of the selected pancreatic ductal adenocarcinoma patients. Produced via immunoSEQ multiplex PCR; TCRdb's table is partial and in-frame only. The sample includes roughly 100,000 clones, 90% to 95% of them seen just once. The sample comprised PBMCs. These TCRs come from a human donor with pancreatic ductal adenocarcinoma.

The chain uses TRBV2 and TRBJ2-3, with TRBD2 matching 8 bases. This CDR3 contains 16 residues. Germline lookup yields CDR1 SNHLY and CDR2 FYNNEI. Losses at the gene ends were 3 bases for V and 2 bases for J; bases not matched to a gene: 7. CDR3 protein: CASSESAGENTDTQYF. CDR3 coding DNA: TGTGCCAGCAGTGAGTCAGCGGGAGAAAACACAGATACGCAGTATTTT.

The V and J genes are TRBV5-3 and TRBJ2-7, with a weak D call TRBD1 (5 bases). TRBV5-3 qualifies as an ORF whose function is uncertain. The CDR3 runs 13 residues. The ends were cut back, 3 bases at V and 5 bases at J, with 12 bases in the middle. CDR3 sequence (DNA): TGTGCCAGAAGCTATACAGGATCCCACGAGCAGTACTTC. The encoded protein is CARSYTGSHEQYF.

The J gene is TRBJ2-5, the V gene TRBV18, with D perhaps matching TRBD1 (7 bases). The CDR3 is made up of 14 amino acids. Germline V CDR1 and CDR2: KGHSH, LQKENI. V lost 0 bases and J 5 bases, leaving 10 bases between the germline ends. The CDR3 sequence is CASSPPTGRETQYF. The CDR3 DNA is TGTGCCAGCTCACCACCGACAGGGAGGGAGACCCAGTACTTC.

This chain uses TRBV6-5 with TRBJ2-5; 7 positions agree with TRBD2. The CDR3 has 14 amino acids. CDR1 is MNHEY and CDR2 is SVGAGI in the germline V gene. Trimming cost V 6 bases and J 1 base; bases outside gene matches: 5. This CDR3 reads CASSPSSGQETQYF. The CDR3 nucleotides are TGTGCCAGCAGCCCCTCTAGCGGCCAAGAGACCCAGTACTTC.

The chain combines TRBV5-4 with TRBJ2-3; D gene unclear. The CDR3 loop spans 13 amino acids. Germline lookup yields CDR1 SGHNT and CDR2 YYREEE (reference sequence). Trimming removed 2 bases from V and 3 bases from J, with 7 bases in between. The DNA for the CDR3 is TGTGCCAGCAGCTTCCACGGTACAGATACGCAGTATTTT. Protein product: CASSFHGTDTQYF. Full variable domain (outside the CDR3, taken from reference TRBV5-4 and TRBJ2-3): ETGVTQSPTHLIKTRGQQVTLRCSSQSGHNTVSWYQQALGQGPQFIFQYYREEENGRGNFPPRFSGLQFPNYSSELNVNALELDDSALYLCASSFHGTDTQYFGPGTRLTVL.

V usage is TRBV7-9 and J usage is TRBJ2-1, with 16 bases identical to TRBD2. The germline gives CDR1 SEHNR, CDR2 FQNEAQ (reference sequence). This CDR3 spans 18 amino acids. After removal of 3 bases from V and 5 bases from J, the junction contained 7 bases not matched to a gene. The CDR3 is CASSLGLAGGPKDNEQFF. CDR3 nucleotides: TGTGCCAGCAGCTTGGGACTAGCGGGAGGGCCTAAGGACAATGAGCAGTTCTTC.

The chain carries TRBV5-1 and TRBJ2-1, with D perhaps matching TRBD2 (5 bases). With 5 bases removed from V and 8 bases from J, the gap between germline ends came to 14 bases. This CDR3 contains 13 residues. Germline V CDR1 and CDR2: SGHRS, YFSETQ. This CDR3 is CASRQDAGDEQFF. CDR3 in DNA: TGCGCCAGCAGGCAGGACGCGGGTGATGAGCAGTTCTTC.

V and J are TRBV2 and TRBJ2-7, with D possibly matching TRBD1 (5 bases). This CDR3 is 13 amino acids long. The V gene lost 8 bases and the J gene lost 0 bases, with 11 bases spanning the gap. Germline CDR1 is SNHLY and CDR2 is FYNNEI. The CDR3 nucleotides are TGTGCCAGCTCCAGGGATGGCTCCTACGAGCAGTACTTC. This encodes CASSRDGSYEQYF.

The V call is TRBV5-1, the J call TRBJ2-1; 12 bases fit TRBD2. CDR3 size: 16 residues. V lost 3 bases, J lost 6 bases, and 7 bases stayed unmatched. Germline V CDR1 and CDR2: SGHRS, YFSETQ. CDR3 region: CASSYQTSGSGNEQFF. The CDR3 nucleotides are TGCGCCAGCAGCTATCAGACTAGCGGGAGTGGCAATGAGCAGTTCTTC.

This sequence joins TRBV28 and TRBJ1-2; D is possibly TRBD1 (5 bases). The CDR3 length is 12 residues. Trimming stripped 7 bases from V and 8 bases from J, with 14 bases between. Germline V gene data show CDR1 as MDHEN and CDR2 as SYDVKM. CDR3 region: CASMEGVGGYTF. CDR3 sequence (DNA): TGTGCCAGCATGGAAGGGGTGGGAGGCTACACCTTC.

This clone was detected a few times. The rearrangement links TRBV7-9 to TRBJ1-2, with TRBD1 matching over 9 bases. Germline-derived CDR1 and CDR2 are SEHNR and FQNEAQ (reference sequence). V trimming: 5 bases; J trimming: 6 bases; junction bases outside the gene matches: 13. The CDR3 sequence is 16 residues long. CDR3 coding DNA: TGTGCCAGCAGCCCGACGGGCCGACAGGGGGTCGATGGCTACACCTTC. This encodes CASSPTGRQGVDGYTF.

V and J are TRBV28 and TRBJ1-5; TRBD1 matches 10 bases. The CDR3 sequence is 15 residues long. Trimming removed 8 bases from V and 6 bases from J; junction bases left unmatched: 10. Germline V gene data show CDR1 as MDHEN and CDR2 as SYDVKM. In DNA form, the CDR3 reads TGTGCCAGCTCAGCTCCGGGACAGGGGATTCAGCCCCAGCATTTT. The encoded protein is CASSAPGQGIQPQHF.

The chain is built from TRBV6-4 and TRBJ1-1; unclear D gene. The CDR3 sequence is 11 residues long. V lost 10 bases to trimming and J lost 2 bases, with 8 bases between them. Germline-derived CDR1 and CDR2 are MRHNA and SNTAGT. CDR3 amino acids: CATRHNTEAFF. The CDR3, as DNA: TGTGCCACCCGACACAACACTGAAGCTTTCTTT.

The V gene is TRBV11-2, the J gene TRBJ1-1, with 7 bases matching TRBD1. Germline CDR1 SGHAT, CDR2 FQNNGV. The trim removed 5 bases at V and 0 bases at J, leaving 3 bases unmatched. The CDR3 covers 14 residues. CDR3 in amino acids: CASSPTGMNTEAFF. Here the CDR3 DNA reads TGTGCCAGCAGCCCGACAGGGATGAACACTGAAGCTTTCTTT.

V usage is TRBV7-8 and J usage is TRBJ2-2; D may be TRBD1 (5 bases). Between the trimmed V and J ends, which lost 5 bases and 3 bases, there was a span of 13 bases. The CDR3 has 15 residues. Germline CDR1 reads SGHVS; CDR2 reads FQNEAQ. CDR3 DNA sequence: TGTGCCAGCAGCCTCCGACAGACAGACACCGGGGAGCTGTTTTTT. It is translated as CASSLRQTDTGELFF.

The V call is TRBV30, the J call TRBJ1-5; 8 bases are a match to TRBD1. Germline CDR1 is GTSNPN and CDR2 is SVGIG (reference sequence). The ends lost 8 bases at V and 7 bases at J; junction bases unmatched: 7. This CDR3 has 12 amino acids. The CDR3 DNA reads TGTGCCACCGACAGGGGTGGACAGCCCCAGCATTTT. The encoded protein is CATDRGGQPQHF.

The table lists this clone with a count of one. The chain couples TRBV7-9 to TRBJ2-5, with 10 bases lining up with TRBD2. Germline CDR1 is SEHNR and CDR2 is FQNEAQ (reference sequence). The CDR3 totals 14 residues. With V trimmed by 11 bases and J by 2 bases, 8 bases remained unmatched. CDR3 coding DNA: TGTGCCGAGATGCCGGGACTAGCGCAAGAGACCCAGTACTTC. This codes for CAEMPGLAQETQYF. The variable domain in full, with the rest retrieved from reference TRBV7-9 and TRBJ2-5, is DTGVSQNPRHKITKRGQNVTFRCDPISEHNRLYWYRQTLGQGPEFLTYFQNEAQLEKSRLLSDRFSAERPKGSFSTLEIQRTEQGDSAMYLCAEMPGLAQETQYFGPGTRLLVL.

This clone was observed a handful of times. The chain is built from TRBV7-9 and TRBJ2-2; 10 positions agree with TRBD2. In germline, CDR1 is SEHNR, CDR2 FQNEAQ (reference sequence). The junction had 9 bases not matched to a gene; V was cut back by 5 bases and J by 6 bases. CDR3 length: 16 residues. CDR3 coding DNA: TGTGCCAGCAGCCCCCCCACTAGCGGGATCTCCGGGGAGCTGTTTTTT. This gives the protein CASSPPTSGISGELFF.

The chain joins TRBV10-3 to TRBJ1-5; D remains ambiguous. Germline values: CDR1 ENHRY, CDR2 SYGVKD. This CDR3 is built from 13 residues. The germline V and J ends were trimmed by 3 bases and 7 bases, with 10 bases remaining between them. The CDR3 coding sequence is TGTGCCATCAGTGAAAATATGCGGCAGCCCCAGCATTTT. Protein product: CAISENMRQPQHF.